This is a list of T cell receptor beta chains from one sample in a study of blood T cell repertoires in COVID-19. Assay: immunoSEQ multiplex PCR; the TCRdb copy retains only in-frame clones and omits some. The data show about 87,000 clones, with about 71% seen just once and approximately 4.4% held by the top ten. Source material: peripheral blood. Receptors originate from a woman between 45 and 65 years old with acute or convalescent COVID-19. Each CDR3 is given with its conserved first and last residue. The D gene is left open where the match is weak. The size of a clone is reported for some rows only, either as once, few or many, or as a class for expanded clones.

V gene	J gene	D gene	clone size	CDR3 DNA	CDR3 protein
TRBV7-8	TRBJ1-1	TRBD1	-	TGTGCCAGCAGCCGGGACAGGGGGCCGGCTTTCTTT	CASSRDRGPAFF
TRBV2	TRBJ1-1	-	-	TGTGCCAGCATAGGGGTGAACACTGAAGCTTTCTTT	CASIGVNTEAFF
TRBV6-6	TRBJ2-1	-	-	TGTGCCAGCAGTTCCCCCGTAGGAGGGCTAGAGCAGTTCTTC	CASSSPVGGLEQFF
TRBV4-3	TRBJ2-3	TRBD2	once	TGCGCCAGCAGCCAAGACCACAGCGGGGTGTCAGATACGCAGTATTTT	CASSQDHSGVSDTQYF
TRBV5-4	TRBJ2-2	-	-	TGTGCCAGCAGCCTTCCGGGAACCGGGACCGGGGAGCTGTTTTTT	CASSLPGTGTGELFF
TRBV2	TRBJ1-3	-	-	TGTGCCAGCAGTGACGTTGGAAACACCATATATTTT	CASSDVGNTIYF
TRBV5-4	TRBJ2-5	TRBD2	-	TGTGCCAGCAGCTTCGGCGGGGGGATTAAAGAGACCCAGTACTTC	CASSFGGGIKETQYF
TRBV3-1/TRBV3-2	TRBJ2-1	-	-	TGTGCCAGCAGCCAAGATCAGCCTAGCTCCTACAATGAGCAGTTCTTC	CASSQDQPSSYNEQFF
TRBV19	TRBJ1-2	-	-	TGTGCCAGTGGGGAGGTAGCCCCGAAAGATGGCTACACCTTC	CASGEVAPKDGYTF
TRBV5-4	TRBJ2-3	-	-	TGTGCCAGCAGCTTGGCCGCAGATACGCAGTATTTT	CASSLAADTQYF
TRBV27	TRBJ1-2	-	-	TGTGCCAGCAGTTTCGGAGGAGGGCAGAGAAGTGGCTACACCTTC	CASSFGGGQRSGYTF
TRBV6-6	TRBJ1-6	-	-	TGTGCCACACTCCCTTTCTCGGGGAATTCACCCCTCCACTTT	CATLPFSGNSPLHF
TRBV27	TRBJ2-7	-	-	TGTGCCAGCAGTCGGAGTCTAGGGGATTACTCCTACGAGCAGTACTTC	CASSRSLGDYSYEQYF
TRBV6-2/TRBV6-3	TRBJ2-1	-	-	TGTGCCAGCAGCTTCAGGGGACCATCCTACAATGAGCAGTTCTTC	CASSFRGPSYNEQFF
TRBV7-3	TRBJ2-5	-	-	TGTGCCAGCAGCCCGACTAGGGGAGAGACCCAGTACTTC	CASSPTRGETQYF
TRBV19	TRBJ1-5	-	-	TGTGCCAGTAGTACAGGGGCGCGCAATCAGCCCCAGCATTTT	CASSTGARNQPQHF
TRBV28	TRBJ2-7	-	-	TGTGCCAGCAGTTTCCCCACTACAACTGCGGGGAACTACGAGCAGTACTTC	CASSFPTTTAGNYEQYF
TRBV18	TRBJ2-7	-	-	TGTGCCAGCTCACCATCCAGGGGGGCCGGCTACGAGCAGTACTTC	CASSPSRGAGYEQYF
TRBV6-1	TRBJ1-2	TRBD1	-	TGTGCCAGCAGTGAAGCGCTTGGGACAGGGGATCGCATCTATGGCTACACCTTC	CASSEALGTGDRIYGYTF
TRBV18	TRBJ1-1	-	-	TGTGCCAGCTCAAAGGGGGAGGGGGTCACTGAAGCTTTCTTT	CASSKGEGVTEAFF
TRBV27	TRBJ1-6	TRBD1	few	TGTGCCAGCAGCCGGAGACAGGGGGTCGGGAATTCACCCCTCCACTTT	CASSRRQGVGNSPLHF
TRBV28	TRBJ1-2	-	once	TGTGCCAGCCGGCCCCCCAGTGCGGGTGGCTACACCTTC	CASRPPSAGGYTF
TRBV6-5	TRBJ1-6	-	-	TGTGCCAGCAGACCCGGGTACTATAATTCACCCCTCCACTTT	CASRPGYYNSPLHF
TRBV11-3	TRBJ2-7	-	-	TGTGCCAGCAGCTCTCGGGGGGAGCAGTACTTC	CASSSRGEQYF
TRBV3-1/TRBV3-2	TRBJ1-1	-	-	TGTGCCAGTACTGGAGCCACTCCAGGGGCTTTCTTT	CASTGATPGAFF
TRBV28	TRBJ2-7	TRBD1	few	TGTGCCAGCAGCTTACAGGGGTTATCCTACGAGCAGTACTTC	CASSLQGLSYEQYF
TRBV12-3/TRBV12-4	TRBJ2-2	-	once	TGTGCCAGCAGTTTGGCTAACACCGGGGAGCTGTTTTTT	CASSLANTGELFF
TRBV9	TRBJ1-1	TRBD1	-	TGTGCCAGCAGCGTAGGGAACAGGGGGACTGAAGCTTTCTTT	CASSVGNRGTEAFF
TRBV11-2	TRBJ1-1	-	-	TGTGCCAGCAGCTTAGGAAGCCCCCGCACTGAAGCTTTCTTT	CASSLGSPRTEAFF
TRBV7-2	TRBJ2-7	TRBD1	-	TGTGCCAGCAGCAGACGAGGACAGGGCTCCTACGAGCAGTACTTC	CASSRRGQGSYEQYF
TRBV24-1	TRBJ1-1	-	-	TGTGCCACCAGTGATTTTACGGGGGGAGCTTTCTTT	CATSDFTGGAFF
TRBV5-1	TRBJ2-7	TRBD1	-	TGCGCCAGCAGCCTAGAACAGGGGTACGAGCAGTACTTC	CASSLEQGYEQYF
TRBV7-2	TRBJ1-1	-	-	TGTGCCAGCAGCTCCCGGGACTTAAATCGGGGCACTGAAGCTTTCTTT	CASSSRDLNRGTEAFF
TRBV10-3	TRBJ2-3	TRBD2	once	TGTGCCACCTCGCCCAGCGGGGGGAACACAGATACGCAGTATTTT	CATSPSGGNTDTQYF
TRBV2	TRBJ1-2	TRBD1	-	TGTGCCAGCAGTAAAACCGTCAGGGGGACGGACTATGGCTACACCTTC	CASSKTVRGTDYGYTF
TRBV2	TRBJ1-2	-	-	TGTGCCAGCAGTGAGTTCACTAACTATGGCTACACCTTC	CASSEFTNYGYTF
TRBV24-1	TRBJ1-3	-	-	TGTGCCACCAGTCCCCCCAGTGCCCCCTTTAACACCATATATTTT	CATSPPSAPFNTIYF
TRBV19	TRBJ2-1	TRBD2	once	TGTGCTAGCGGGCGCGCCTACAATGAGCAGTTCTTC	CASGRAYNEQFF
TRBV4-1	TRBJ2-5	TRBD1	-	TGCGCCAGCAGCCAAGTAAGCCAGGGGGCAGAGACCCAGTACTTC	CASSQVSQGAETQYF
TRBV29-1	TRBJ1-1	-	few	TGCAGCGTTGGACAACCGGGAACGAACACTGAAGCTTTCTTT	CSVGQPGTNTEAFF
TRBV27	TRBJ1-1	-	-	TGTGCCAGCAGTTTATTAAGCAGGCGGGTGAACACTGAAGCTTTCTTT	CASSLLSRRVNTEAFF
TRBV7-8	TRBJ2-1	TRBD2	once	TGTGCCAGCAGCACCGGACTAGCGGGGGGGTACAATGAGCAGTTCTTC	CASSTGLAGGYNEQFF
TRBV28	TRBJ1-5	-	-	TGTGCCAGCAGGACTTATAGCAATCAGCCCCAGCATTTT	CASRTYSNQPQHF
TRBV4-1	TRBJ1-3	-	-	TGCGCCAGCAGCCAAGATGCGGCTCATTTCTCTGGAAACACCATATATTTT	CASSQDAAHFSGNTIYF
TRBV29-1	TRBJ1-5	-	-	TGCAGCGTTGGAGGCACCGATCCCAATCAGCCCCAGCATTTT	CSVGGTDPNQPQHF
TRBV27	TRBJ1-5	-	-	TGTGCCAGCCGCTTGAACAGGGTCCAGCCCCAGCATTTT	CASRLNRVQPQHF
TRBV2	TRBJ2-4	-	-	TGTGCCACCCGAGGCAGGGTCGGAACCATTCAGTACTTC	CATRGRVGTIQYF